This TCR beta chain was identified during a study of control samples from healthy donors and cancer patients. Per germline, CDR1 SGHNT and CDR2 YYREEE (reference sequence). V shed 5 bases, J shed 3 bases, and the junction held 6 bases outside the gene matches. This CDR3 region has 15 residues. Measured with immunoSEQ multiplex PCR; TCRdb has only the in-frame clones, and not every one. The table includes tens of thousands of clones, approximately 85% detected once. Sequencing input: blood. The clonotype comes from a man in his forties or fifties in good health. The chain joins TRBV5-4 to TRBJ2-3; TRBD2 agrees at 10 bases. The CDR3 is CASSDQREGTDTQYF. The CDR3 nucleotides are TGTGCCAGCAGTGATCAGCGGGAGGGTACAGATACGCAGTATTTT.